These T cell receptor beta chains were read from a single sample in a study of T cell responses to AZD1222 COVID-19 vaccine. Method: immunoSEQ multiplex PCR; TCRdb's copy keeps in-frame clones and lacks some. The sample has about 170,000 clones, about nine tenths seen once. The sequenced sample was peripheral blood, obtained on day 0 of AZD1222 vaccination. These receptors were obtained from an adult in good health. The CDR3 runs from the conserved cysteine through the conserved F or W. A D gene is named only where the DNA matches it firmly. Where a row states a size, it is once, few, many or the class of an expanded clone; other rows omit it.

d_call j_call v_call clone_size cdr3_nt cdr3_aa
- TRBJ2-6 TRBV5-6 - TGTGCCAGCAGCTTGGACAGGGTGGGCTCTGGGGCCAACGTCCTGACTTTC CASSLDRVGSGANVLTF
- TRBJ2-1 TRBV23-1 once TGCGCCAGCAGTCATTCGGGGTCCTCCTACAATGAGCAGTTCTTC CASSHSGSSYNEQFF
TRBD2 TRBJ2-3 TRBV9 - TGTGCCAGCAGCGTATTTGGCGGGGGACCAGATACGCAGTATTTT CASSVFGGGPDTQYF
- TRBJ2-1 TRBV6-5 - TGTGCCAGCAGTTACTCGATGGACGCAGGGGGGGTTGAGCAGTTCTTC CASSYSMDAGGVEQFF
TRBD1 TRBJ1-2 TRBV4-2 - TGTGCCAGCAGCCAAGATCTAGGGACAGGGGGCTACAGCTATGGCTACACCTTC CASSQDLGTGGYSYGYTF
- TRBJ1-1 TRBV7-9 - TGTGCCAGCAGCTTAGCGTTGCCAGCTGAAGCTTTCTTT CASSLALPAEAFF
TRBD1 TRBJ1-5 TRBV7-9 - TGTGCCAGCAGCCCAGGAGGGGGCCTCGGGCAGCCCCAGCATTTT CASSPGGGLGQPQHF
TRBD2 TRBJ2-5 TRBV7-2 - TGTGCCAGCAGCCGTCTAGCGGGGGGGCAAGGCTGGGAGACCCAGTACTTC CASSRLAGGQGWETQYF
- TRBJ1-2 TRBV7-2 - TGTGCCAGCAGCAGGACAGTGGATGGCTACACCTTC CASSRTVDGYTF
TRBD1 TRBJ1-1 TRBV4-1 - TGCGCCAGCAGCCAGGGACAGGGCGGAACTGAAGCTTTCTTT CASSQGQGGTEAFF
- TRBJ1-3 TRBV6-5 - TGTGCCAGCAGTTTTACAACCTCACGGGGTACCATATATTTT CASSFTTSRGTIYF
TRBD1 TRBJ1-4 TRBV9 - TGTGCCAGCAGCGTAGGAGGGGGCCGCGAAAAACTGTTTTTT CASSVGGGREKLFF
- TRBJ2-2 TRBV5-6 - TGTGCCAGCAGCCGTCCACCCGGGGAGCTGTTTTTT CASSRPPGELFF
- TRBJ2-7 TRBV7-9 - TGTGCCAGCACCCTACAGGGATCACAATACGAGCAGTACTTC CASTLQGSQYEQYF
- TRBJ2-7 TRBV6-5 - TGTGCCAGCAGTTACTCGGGCCGGGGCGAGCAGTACTTC CASSYSGRGEQYF
TRBD1 TRBJ1-6 TRBV4-3 - TGCGCCAGCAGCCAGACCTCCCAGGGGGCGAACTCACCCCTCCACTTT CASSQTSQGANSPLHF
- TRBJ1-4 TRBV11-2 once TGTGCCAGCACCCTGTTTCAGTCAATTCGGTCAACTAATGAAAAACTGTTTTTT CASTLFQSIRSTNEKLFF
- TRBJ1-1 TRBV3-1/TRBV3-2 - TGTGCCAGCAGCGTAACAGCGAACACTGAAGCTTTCTTT CASSVTANTEAFF
- TRBJ1-1 TRBV9 once TGTGCCAGCAGCGGAGCGGGGGTGCGCACTGAAGCTTTCTTT CASSGAGVRTEAFF
- TRBJ2-1 TRBV24-1 - TGTGCCACCAGGGACTCCCTCGGAGATGAGCAGTTCTTC CATRDSLGDEQFF
- TRBJ1-1 TRBV7-9 - TGTGCCAGCAGCTTCGGTTGGACTGAAGCTTTCTTT CASSFGWTEAFF
- TRBJ2-6 TRBV19 - TGTGCCAGTAGTATGGGGAGCTCTGGGGCCAACGTCCTGACTTTC CASSMGSSGANVLTF
- TRBJ1-1 TRBV18 - TGTGCCAGCTCACCACCTAGGCAGGTAGGGGACACTGAAGCTTTCTTT CASSPPRQVGDTEAFF
TRBD1 TRBJ1-5 TRBV4-1 - TGCGCCAGCAGCCAAGACAGGGGGGAGCAGCCCCAGCATTTT CASSQDRGEQPQHF
- TRBJ1-6 TRBV7-6 - TGTGCCAGCAGCTTAGATCCCGGGGCTTATAATTCACCCCTCCACTTT CASSLDPGAYNSPLHF
- TRBJ2-4 TRBV4-3 - TGCGCCAGCAGCCAAGATCTAGGCAAAACTTATACAAACAAAAACATTCAGTACTTC CASSQDLGKTYTNKNIQYF
- TRBJ1-4 TRBV7-9 - TGTGCCAGCAGCTTAGTATCAACTAATGAAAAACTGTTTTTT CASSLVSTNEKLFF
- TRBJ1-5 TRBV6-5 - TGTGCCAGCAGGGGGGGGCTGATTGAGCAGCCCCAGCATTTT CASRGGLIEQPQHF
- TRBJ2-7 TRBV2 few TGTGCCGGGGGGCAGGGGAGCTACGAGCAGTACTTC CAGGQGSYEQYF
- TRBJ1-2 TRBV12-3/TRBV12-4 - TGTGCCAGCAGTTTTGGCGGGAGGTATGGCTACACCTTC CASSFGGRYGYTF
- TRBJ1-4 TRBV12-3/TRBV12-4 - TGTGCCAGGCTACCTAATGAAAAACTGTTTTTT CARLPNEKLFF
TRBD1 TRBJ1-1 TRBV6-5 - TGTGCCAGCCGGGGGACAGGCCCGAACACTGAAGCTTTCTTT CASRGTGPNTEAFF
- TRBJ2-6 TRBV14 - TGTGCCAGCAGCCGTGCTCTTGGGATCTCTGGGGCCAACGTCCTGACTTTC CASSRALGISGANVLTF
- TRBJ1-1 TRBV25-1 - TGTGCCAGCAGCGCACCCACACTAAAGAACACTGAAGCTTTCTTT CASSAPTLKNTEAFF
TRBD1 TRBJ1-6 TRBV30 - TGTGCCTGGGGGCAGGGGGCCGGCCGTAATTCACCCCTCCACTTT CAWGQGAGRNSPLHF
TRBD1 TRBJ1-2 TRBV7-8 - TGTGCCAGCAGCCCCCACCTTACAGGGGGGAGGCACTATGGCTACACCTTC CASSPHLTGGRHYGYTF
- TRBJ1-6 TRBV3-1/TRBV3-2 - TGTGCCAGCAGCACGACAGTGAGCTCCTATAATTCACCCCTCCACTTT CASSTTVSSYNSPLHF
- TRBJ2-5 TRBV29-1 - TGCAGCGTTGCGGTCGGGGGCGAGACCCAGTACTTC CSVAVGGETQYF
- TRBJ2-7 TRBV14 - TGTGCCAGCAGCCACGGAGCAGCCGAGCAGTACTTC CASSHGAAEQYF
TRBD1 TRBJ2-7 TRBV5-4 - TGTGCCAGCGGACCGGACAGGGAGAAGCAGTACTTC CASGPDREKQYF
- TRBJ1-2 TRBV6-5 - TGTGCCAGCAGTTATGGGTTGGGTCTCTATGGCTACACCTTC CASSYGLGLYGYTF
- TRBJ2-7 TRBV29-1 - TGCAGCGTTGAGTCGGGGAGGCAGTACTTC CSVESGRQYF